This T cell receptor beta chain was obtained from a study of PD-L1 blockade in urothelial cancer (dated by TCRdb to about 2017). Regarding the complete study: About 90% of the roughly 29 patients were identified as males with urothelial cancer of bladder origin, and a prior smoking history was reported by 18 of 29 patients. Patients had an ECOG performance status of 0 or 1 and had received between 0 and 3 prior chemotherapy regimens. Blood samples were analyzed 3 weeks after the start of treatment (second dose) and 6 weeks after the start of treatment. Blood samples gave median yields of around 150,000 T cells and 80,000 to 90,000 unique TCRs, along with a median clonality of roughly 0.08. The study was an exploratory multi-omic analysis of somatic, immune and clinical correlates of response to PD-L1 blockade with atezolizumab in urothelial cancer. Pretreatment tumor samples and matched peripheral blood, collected serially before and after atezolizumab treatment, underwent TCR sequencing. Durable clinical benefit was defined as progression-free survival longer than 6 months, and TCR features were also tested against progression-free and overall survival. In the same patients who had TCR sequencing, pretreatment tumors also underwent whole exome sequencing and RNA sequencing. Durable clinical benefit was achieved by nine patients and was not achieved by 20 patients. Pretreatment blood TCR-seq was available for 30 or so patients, at least one posttreatment blood collection was obtained for some 25 patients, and tumor TCR-seq was available for some 25 patients.

The CDR3 contains 17 residues, cysteine and phenylalanine counted. The sequence is cut down to CDR3 DNA, 51 bases in frame from base 1. The junction carries 17 bases between V and J, which are trimmed by 8 bases and 0 bases respectively. Sequences MDHEN (CDR1) and SYDVKM (CDR2) are obtained from the germline V gene. To estimate absolute template abundance from read counts, synthetic TCR analog templates were spiked into each PCR. Using the immunoSEQ assay, TCRbeta CDR3 regions were amplified from genomic DNA with bias-controlled V and J gene primers. Sequencing of rearranged TCRbeta segments was done at approximately 20X coverage. The published analysis was carried out like this. Clustering was used to correct sequencing errors, and CDR3s were annotated against IMGT so that V, D and J genes could be assigned. Downstream analyses used only productive TCRbeta rearrangements, leaving out any out-of-frame or stop-codon sequences. To compute clonality, Shannon entropy was normalized by the log of the number of unique productive sequences and then subtracted from one. Fisher's exact test with Benjamini-Hochberg correction, at a threshold of adjusted p below 0.01, was used to find clones that differed between time points or between blood and tumor. The clones in this table, taken by TCRdb from immuneACCESS, are in-frame only. Not every clone is retained; where verified, under half of the shortfall comes from an unresolved V gene, and the cause of the rest is unknown. V and J calls and clone size are given by that table; D and trimming were obtained from the DNA. The sample includes tens of thousands of clones, with 70% to 90% observed a single time. The ten top clones hold 25% of the sample.

The sample's time point label, decoded: pretreatment peripheral blood. The Qiagen DNeasy Blood extraction kit was used to purify genomic DNA from total PBMCs and tumor samples. PBMCs were collected pretreatment and during treatment and were isolated and stored as previously described. Results the study describes overall, beyond this receptor: Improved progression-free and overall survival was associated with having pretreatment peripheral blood TCR clonality below the median. Greater expansion of tumor-associated TCR clones in peripheral blood 3 weeks after the start of treatment was observed in patients with durable benefit (n of about 20, p = 0.022). Because the sample size was small (n of about 29) and many exploratory analyses were performed, the results are intended to be hypothesis-generating.

This clone was seen more than once but under ten times. The clone's antigen remains unknown. Per-base quality was not reported, and no clone a single base away is much larger than it. This clonotype was sampled from a donor at least 40 years old with urothelial cancer. The sequence is built from TRBV28 and TRBJ2-6; TRBD1 is a possible D gene, resting on 5 matching bases. Sequences were derived from PBMCs, sampled around atezolizumab (anti-PD-L1) treatment. The nucleotides are TGTGCCAGCCAGGTGCCAGGGTCCTCCTCTGGGGCCAACGTCCTGACTTTC. Its translation reads: CASQVPGSSSGANVLTF.